This TCR beta chain was captured in a study of blood T cells in healthy people across ages. Study findings and constraints: Any changes in expanded clonotypes were possibly confounded, as donor CMV status remained unknown.

This clonotype was counted only a few times. Its specificity is not known. Sample-barcoded 5' priming and a J-beta primer mix drove a second PCR of about 6 to 11 cycles. Tags on each cDNA molecule came from a template-switch adaptor with 12 random nucleotides. MiXCR, applied by TCRdb to the 5' RACE reads, yields one record per CDR3 protein. The sample lists 650,000 to 1,000,000 distinct CDR3 sequences, around 34% occurring once. This clonotype originated in a man younger than 30 in good health. The sequencing sample was made of blood.

The CDR3 here is CASSPGTGIGYGYTF. As DNA, the CDR3 is TGTGCCAGCAGCCCAGGGACAGGGATCGGCTATGGCTACACCTTC. The V call is TRBV7-6, the J call TRBJ1-2; TRBD1 aligns across 9 bases. V was pared by 5 bases and J by 4 bases, with 8 bases of the junction left unmatched. The length of the CDR3 is 15 residues. The germline V gene has CDR1 SGHVS and CDR2 FNYEAQ. The whole variable domain, filled in from reference TRBV7-6 and TRBJ1-2, reads GAGVSQSPRYKVTKRGQDVALRCDPISGHVSLYWYRQALGQGPEFLTYFNYEAQQDKSGLPNDRFSAERPEGSISTLTIQRTEQRDSAMYRCASSPGTGIGYGYTFGSGTRLTVV.